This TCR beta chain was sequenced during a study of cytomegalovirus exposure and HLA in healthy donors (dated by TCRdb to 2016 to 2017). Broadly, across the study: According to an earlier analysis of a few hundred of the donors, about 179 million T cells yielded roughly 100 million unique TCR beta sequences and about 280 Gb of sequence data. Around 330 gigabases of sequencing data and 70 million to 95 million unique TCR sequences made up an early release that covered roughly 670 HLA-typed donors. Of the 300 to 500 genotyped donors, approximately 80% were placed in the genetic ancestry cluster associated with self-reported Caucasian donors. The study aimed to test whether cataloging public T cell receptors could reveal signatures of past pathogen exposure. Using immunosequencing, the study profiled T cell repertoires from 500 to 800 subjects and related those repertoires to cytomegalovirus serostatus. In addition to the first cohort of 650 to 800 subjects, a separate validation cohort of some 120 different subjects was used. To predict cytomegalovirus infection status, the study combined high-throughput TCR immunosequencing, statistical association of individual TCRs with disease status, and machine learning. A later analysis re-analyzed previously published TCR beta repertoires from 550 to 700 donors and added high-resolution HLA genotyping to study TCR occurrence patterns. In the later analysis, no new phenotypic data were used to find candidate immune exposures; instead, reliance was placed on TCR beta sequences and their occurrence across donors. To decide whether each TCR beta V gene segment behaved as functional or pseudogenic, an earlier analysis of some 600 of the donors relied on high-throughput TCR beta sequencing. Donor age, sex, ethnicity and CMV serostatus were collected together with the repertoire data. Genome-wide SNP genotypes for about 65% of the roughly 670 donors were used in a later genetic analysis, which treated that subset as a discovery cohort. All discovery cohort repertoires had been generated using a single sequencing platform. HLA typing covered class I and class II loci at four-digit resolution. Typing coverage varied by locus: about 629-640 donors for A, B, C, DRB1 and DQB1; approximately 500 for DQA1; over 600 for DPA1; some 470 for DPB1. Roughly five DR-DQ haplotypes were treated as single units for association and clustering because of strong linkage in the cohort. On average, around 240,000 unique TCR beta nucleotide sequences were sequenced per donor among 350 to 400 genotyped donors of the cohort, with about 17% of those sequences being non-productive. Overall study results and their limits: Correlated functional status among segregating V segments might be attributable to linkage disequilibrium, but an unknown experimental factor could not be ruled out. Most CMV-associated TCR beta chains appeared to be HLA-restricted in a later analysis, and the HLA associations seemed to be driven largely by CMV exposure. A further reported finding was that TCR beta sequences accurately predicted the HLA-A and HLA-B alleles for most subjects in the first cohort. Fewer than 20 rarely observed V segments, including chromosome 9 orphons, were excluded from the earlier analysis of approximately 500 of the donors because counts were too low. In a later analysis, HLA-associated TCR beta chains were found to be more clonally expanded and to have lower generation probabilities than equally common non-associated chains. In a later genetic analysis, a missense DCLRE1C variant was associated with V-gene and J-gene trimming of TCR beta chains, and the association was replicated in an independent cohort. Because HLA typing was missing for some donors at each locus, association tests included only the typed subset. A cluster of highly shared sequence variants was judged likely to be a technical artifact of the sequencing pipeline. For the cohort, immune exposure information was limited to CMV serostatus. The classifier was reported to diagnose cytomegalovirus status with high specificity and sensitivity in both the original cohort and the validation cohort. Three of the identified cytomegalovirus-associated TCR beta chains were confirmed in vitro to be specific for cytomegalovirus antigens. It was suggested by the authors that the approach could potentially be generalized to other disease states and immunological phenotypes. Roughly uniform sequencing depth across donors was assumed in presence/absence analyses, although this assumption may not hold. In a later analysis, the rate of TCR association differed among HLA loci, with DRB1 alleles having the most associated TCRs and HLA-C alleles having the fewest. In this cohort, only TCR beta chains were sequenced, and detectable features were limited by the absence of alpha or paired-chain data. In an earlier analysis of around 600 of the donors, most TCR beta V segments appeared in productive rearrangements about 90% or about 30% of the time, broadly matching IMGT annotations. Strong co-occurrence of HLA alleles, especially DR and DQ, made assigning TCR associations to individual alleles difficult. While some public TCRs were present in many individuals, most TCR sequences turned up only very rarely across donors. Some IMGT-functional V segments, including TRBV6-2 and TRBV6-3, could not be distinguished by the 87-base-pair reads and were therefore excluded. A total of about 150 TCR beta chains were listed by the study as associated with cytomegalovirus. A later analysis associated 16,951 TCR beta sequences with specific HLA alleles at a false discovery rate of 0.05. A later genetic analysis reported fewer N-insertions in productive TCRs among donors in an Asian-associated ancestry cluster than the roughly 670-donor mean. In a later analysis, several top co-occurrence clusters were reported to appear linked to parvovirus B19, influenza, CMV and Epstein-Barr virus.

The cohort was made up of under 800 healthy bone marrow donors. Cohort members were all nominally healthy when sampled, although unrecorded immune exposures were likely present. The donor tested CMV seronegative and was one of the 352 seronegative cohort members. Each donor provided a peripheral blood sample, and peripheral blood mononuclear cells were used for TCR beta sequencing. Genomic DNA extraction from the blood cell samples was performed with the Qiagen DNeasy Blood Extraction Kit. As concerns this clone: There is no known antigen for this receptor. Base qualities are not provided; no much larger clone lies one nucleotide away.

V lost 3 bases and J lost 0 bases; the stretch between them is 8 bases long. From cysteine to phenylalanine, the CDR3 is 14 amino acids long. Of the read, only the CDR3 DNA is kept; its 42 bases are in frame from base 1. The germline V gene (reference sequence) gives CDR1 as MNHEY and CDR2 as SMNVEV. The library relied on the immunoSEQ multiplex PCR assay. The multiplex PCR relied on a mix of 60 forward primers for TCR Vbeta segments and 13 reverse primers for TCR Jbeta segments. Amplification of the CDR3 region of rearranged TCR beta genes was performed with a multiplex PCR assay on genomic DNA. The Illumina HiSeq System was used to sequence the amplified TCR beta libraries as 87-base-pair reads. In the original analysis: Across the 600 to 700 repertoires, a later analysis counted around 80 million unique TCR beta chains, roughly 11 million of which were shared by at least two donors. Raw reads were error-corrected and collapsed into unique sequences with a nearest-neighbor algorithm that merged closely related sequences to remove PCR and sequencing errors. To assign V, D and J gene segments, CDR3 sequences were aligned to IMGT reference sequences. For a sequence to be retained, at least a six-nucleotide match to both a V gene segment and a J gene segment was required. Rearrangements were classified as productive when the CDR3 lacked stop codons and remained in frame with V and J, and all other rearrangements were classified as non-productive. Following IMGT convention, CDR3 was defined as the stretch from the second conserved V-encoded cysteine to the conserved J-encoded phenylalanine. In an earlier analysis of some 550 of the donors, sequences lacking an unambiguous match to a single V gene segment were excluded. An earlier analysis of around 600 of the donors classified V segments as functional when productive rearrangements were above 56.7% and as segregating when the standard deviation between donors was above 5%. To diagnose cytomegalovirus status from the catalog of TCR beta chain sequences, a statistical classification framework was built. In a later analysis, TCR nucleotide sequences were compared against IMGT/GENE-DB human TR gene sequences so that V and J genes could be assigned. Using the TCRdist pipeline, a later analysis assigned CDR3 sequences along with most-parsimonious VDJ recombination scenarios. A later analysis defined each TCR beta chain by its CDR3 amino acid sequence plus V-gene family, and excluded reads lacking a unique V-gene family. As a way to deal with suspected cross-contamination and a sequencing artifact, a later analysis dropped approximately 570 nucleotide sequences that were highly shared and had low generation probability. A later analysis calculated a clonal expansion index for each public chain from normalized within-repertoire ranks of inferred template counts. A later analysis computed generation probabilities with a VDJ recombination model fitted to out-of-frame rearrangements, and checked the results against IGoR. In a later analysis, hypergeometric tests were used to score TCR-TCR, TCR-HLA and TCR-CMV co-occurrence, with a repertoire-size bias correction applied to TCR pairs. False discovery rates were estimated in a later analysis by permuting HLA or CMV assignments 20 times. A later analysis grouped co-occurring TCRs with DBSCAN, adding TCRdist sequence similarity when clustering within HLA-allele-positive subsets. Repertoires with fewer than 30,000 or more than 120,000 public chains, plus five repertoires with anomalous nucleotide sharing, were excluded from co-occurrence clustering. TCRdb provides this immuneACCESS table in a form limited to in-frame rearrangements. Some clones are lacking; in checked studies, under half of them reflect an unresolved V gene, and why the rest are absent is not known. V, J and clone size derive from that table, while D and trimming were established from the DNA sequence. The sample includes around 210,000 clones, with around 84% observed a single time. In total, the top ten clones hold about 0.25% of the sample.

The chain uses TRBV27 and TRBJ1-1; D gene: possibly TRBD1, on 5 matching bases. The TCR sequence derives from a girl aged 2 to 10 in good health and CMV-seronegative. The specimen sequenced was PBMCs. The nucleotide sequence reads TGTGCCAGCAGTTTGGCAGGGCTGAACACTGAAGCTTTCTTT. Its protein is CASSLAGLNTEAFF.